This TCR beta chain emerged from a study of T cells in Graves' hyperthyroidism and ophthalmopathy. Background on the study: Blood was drawn when the patient was first diagnosed and still untreated.

Authors of the study amplified TCR beta CDR3 regions from RNA transcripts. TCR CDR3 underwent first-round RT-PCR with the HTBI primer set. MiXCR, run by TCRdb on the multiplex PCR reads, gives a single entry per CDR3 protein. The table has about 620,000 distinct CDR3 sequences, roughly 15% seen once; the top ten hold 3.8%. This clonotype has ten or more counts. Hyperthyroidism in the patients, aged 18 to 65, was newly diagnosed and under 2 months in duration. Thyroid ultrasound, orbital computed tomography, clinical symptoms, and serum thyroxine and TRAb underpinned diagnoses. From approximately 9.1 ml of fresh peripheral blood, PBMCs were isolated. The sample consisted of blood. The clonotype originates from a young woman with Graves' hyperthyroidism.

CDR3 sequence (DNA): TGTGCCAGCAGCCAAAAGGTGCCAGGAGGTGAGCAGTACTTC. Its protein product is CASSQKVPGGEQYF. V and J are TRBV3-1 and TRBJ2-7; possibly TRBD2 for D (5 bases). Germline V gene data show CDR1 as LGHDT and CDR2 as YNNKEL (reference sequence). Trimming took off 2 bases at V and 7 bases at J, with 15 bases between the two ends. CDR3 size: 14 residues.